The 8 T cell receptor beta chains below all came from one sample that was sequenced in a study of relationships among human T cell subsets. The CD45RA-negative fraction was bead-selected with anti-CD45RO to obtain memory T cells. The T cell receptor alpha and beta CDR3 regions were amplified from mRNA by semiquantitative ARM-PCR. ARM-PCR used tagged nested gene-specific primers, then communal superprimers for exponential amplification. TCRdb itself ran the multiplex PCR reads through MiXCR, one entry per CDR3 protein. Of about 9,100 distinct CDR3 sequences detected, approximately 50% appear once; the ten largest clones hold 5% to 6.5%. What was sequenced was memory T cells sorted from blood. The receptors originated from a middle-aged man in good health.

This clonotype was recorded a few times. The chain employs TRBV7-8 and TRBJ1-5, with TRBD1 identical over 7 bases. This CDR3 spans 14 amino acids. The V gene's germline CDR1 is SGHVS and CDR2 FQNEAQ. J gave up 7 bases and V 4 bases, and 7 bases lay outside the gene matches. The CDR3 region is CASSSTGPRQPQHF. The CDR3 DNA follows: TGTGCCAGCAGCTCGACAGGGCCCCGACAGCCCCAGCATTTT.

The chain has TRBV20-1 and TRBJ1-1; 7 nucleotides align to TRBD1. Per germline, CDR1 DFQATT and CDR2 SNEGSKA (reference sequence). The CDR3 spans 14 residues. The ends lost 4 bases at V and 0 bases at J; junction bases unmatched: 5. CDR3: CSATHDRVNTEAFF. The CDR3, as DNA: TGCAGTGCTACCCACGACAGGGTGAACACTGAAGCTTTCTTT.

The chain has TRBV28 and TRBJ2-3, with D unresolved. This CDR3 comprises 12 residues. Germline assignment: CDR1 MDHEN and CDR2 SYDVKM. V lost 2 bases, J lost 7 bases, and 7 bases lay in between. CDR3 coding DNA: TGTGCCAGCAGTTTAGCGGCGTATACGCAGTATTTT. Protein: CASSLAAYTQYF. The full variable domain, in which reference TRBV28 and TRBJ2-3 provide the parts outside the CDR3, is DVKVTQSSRYLVKRTGEKVFLECVQDMDHENMFWYRQDPGLGLRLIYFSYDVKMKEKGDIPEGYSVSREKKERFSLILESASTNQTSMYLCASSLAAYTQYFGPGTRLTVL.

This rearrangement joins TRBV29-1 to TRBJ1-1, with 9 bases lining up with TRBD1. The trim removed 1 base at V and 3 bases at J, leaving 3 bases unmatched. The CDR3 is 14 residues long. The V gene's germline CDR1 is SQVTM and CDR2 ANQGSEA. For the CDR3, the DNA is TGCAGCGTTGAAGGGGACAGGGACGACACTGAAGCTTTCTTT. Translated, it gives CSVEGDRDDTEAFF.

This chain uses TRBV29-1 with TRBJ2-4; D remains ambiguous. Trimming pared 7 bases from V and 1 base from J, leaving 17 bases between. Germline values: CDR1 SQVTM, CDR2 ANQGSEA. This CDR3 spans 15 amino acids. The CDR3 reads CSAKEMIGAKNIQYF. In DNA, the CDR3 is TGCAGCGCCAAGGAAATGATAGGGGCCAAAAACATTCAGTACTTC.

This clonotype has a handful of counts. The chain is built from TRBV5-1 and TRBJ2-4, with 10 positions matching TRBD2. V dropped 3 bases and J dropped 5; count of bases not matched to a gene: 2. The CDR3 spans 14 residues. Germline V gene sequence: CDR1 SGHRS, CDR2 YFSETQ. In DNA, the CDR3 is TGCGCCAGCAGCTCCGGGACTAGCGAAAACATTCAGTACTTC. Translating gives CASSSGTSENIQYF.

The genes are TRBV2 and TRBJ2-1, with TRBD2 as a possible D gene (5 bases). There are 14 residues in the CDR3. With 2 bases removed from V and 3 bases from J, the gap between germline ends came to 8 bases. The V gene's germline CDR1 is SNHLY and CDR2 FYNNEI. CDR3 amino acids: CASSEQRSYNEQFF. DNA of the CDR3: TGTGCCAGCAGTGAACAGCGGAGCTACAATGAGCAGTTCTTC. The full variable domain, completed using reference TRBV2 and TRBJ2-1, is EPEVTQTPSHQVTQMGQEVILRCVPISNHLYFYWYRQILGQKVEFLVSFYNNEISEKSEIFDDQFSVERPDGSNFTLKIRSTKLEDSAMYFCASSEQRSYNEQFFGPGTRLTVL.

The chain employs TRBV6-6 and TRBJ1-6; 8 nucleotides align to TRBD1. The CDR3 spans 16 residues. Germline values: CDR1 MNHNY, CDR2 SVGAGI (reference sequence). J gave up 7 bases and V 5 bases, and 10 bases lay outside the gene matches. The CDR3 here is CASSTSRTGLNSPLHF. The DNA for the CDR3 is TGTGCCAGCAGTACCTCAAGGACAGGGTTAAATTCACCCCTCCACTTT.